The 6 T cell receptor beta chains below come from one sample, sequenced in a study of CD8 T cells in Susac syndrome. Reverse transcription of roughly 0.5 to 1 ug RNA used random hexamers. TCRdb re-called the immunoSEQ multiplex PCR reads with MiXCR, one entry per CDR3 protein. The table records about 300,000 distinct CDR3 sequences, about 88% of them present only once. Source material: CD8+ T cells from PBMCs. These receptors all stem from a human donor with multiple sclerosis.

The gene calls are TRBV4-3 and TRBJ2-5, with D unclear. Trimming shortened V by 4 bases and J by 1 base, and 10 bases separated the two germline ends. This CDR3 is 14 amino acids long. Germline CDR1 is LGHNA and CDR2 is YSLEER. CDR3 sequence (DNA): TGCGCCAGCAGCCCGGACGGACCCCAAGAGACCCAGTACTTC. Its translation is CASSPDGPQETQYF.

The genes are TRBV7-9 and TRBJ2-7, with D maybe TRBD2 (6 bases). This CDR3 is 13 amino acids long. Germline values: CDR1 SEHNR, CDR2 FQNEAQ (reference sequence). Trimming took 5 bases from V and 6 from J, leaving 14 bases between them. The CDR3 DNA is TGTGCCAGCAGCCCGGGACTGTTACTCGAGCAGTACTTC. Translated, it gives CASSPGLLLEQYF.

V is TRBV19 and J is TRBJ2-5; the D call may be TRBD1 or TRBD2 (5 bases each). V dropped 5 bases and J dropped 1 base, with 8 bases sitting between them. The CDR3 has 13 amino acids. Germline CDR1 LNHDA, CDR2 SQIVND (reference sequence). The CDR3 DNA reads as TGTGCCAGTAGTTTCGGGGCCCAAGAGACCCAGTACTTC. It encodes CASSFGAQETQYF.

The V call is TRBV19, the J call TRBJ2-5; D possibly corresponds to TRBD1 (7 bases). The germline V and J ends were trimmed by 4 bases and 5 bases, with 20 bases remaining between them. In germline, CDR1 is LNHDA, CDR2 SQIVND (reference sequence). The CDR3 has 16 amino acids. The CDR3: CASSNRTGGSKETQYF. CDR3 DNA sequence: TGTGCCAGTAGTAATCGGACAGGAGGGTCGAAGGAGACCCAGTACTTC.

CDR3: CASSLPSGGTSTDTQYF. CDR3 sequence (DNA): TGTGCCAGCAGCTTACCTAGCGGGGGGACTAGCACAGATACGCAGTATTTT. The chain employs TRBV7-9 and TRBJ2-3; 11 bases map to TRBD2. CDR3 length: 17 residues. From germline, CDR1 is SEHNR and CDR2 FQNEAQ (reference sequence). The ends lost 2 bases at V and 0 bases at J; junction bases unmatched: 4.

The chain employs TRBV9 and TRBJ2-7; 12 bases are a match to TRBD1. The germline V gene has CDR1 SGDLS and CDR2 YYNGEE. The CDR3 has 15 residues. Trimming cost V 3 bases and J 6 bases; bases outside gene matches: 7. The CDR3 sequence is CASSAPGQGAGEQYF. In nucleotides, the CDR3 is TGTGCCAGCAGCGCTCCGGGACAGGGGGCCGGCGAGCAGTACTTC.